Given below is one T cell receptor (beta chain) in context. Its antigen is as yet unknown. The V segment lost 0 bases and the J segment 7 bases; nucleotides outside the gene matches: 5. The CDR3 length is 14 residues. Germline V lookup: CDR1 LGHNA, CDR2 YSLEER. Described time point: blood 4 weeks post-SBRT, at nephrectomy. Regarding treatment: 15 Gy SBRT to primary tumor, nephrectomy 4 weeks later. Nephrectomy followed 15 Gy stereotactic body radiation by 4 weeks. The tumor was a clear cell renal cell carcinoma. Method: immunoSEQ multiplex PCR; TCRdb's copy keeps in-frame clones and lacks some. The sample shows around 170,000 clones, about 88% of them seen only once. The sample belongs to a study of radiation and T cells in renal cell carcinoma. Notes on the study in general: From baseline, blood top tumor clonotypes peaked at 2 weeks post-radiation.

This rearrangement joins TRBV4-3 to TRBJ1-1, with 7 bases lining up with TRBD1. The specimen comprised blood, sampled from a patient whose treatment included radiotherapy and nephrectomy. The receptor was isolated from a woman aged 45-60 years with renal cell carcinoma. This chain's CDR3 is CASSQDRGGREAFF. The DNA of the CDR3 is TGCGCCAGCAGCCAAGATCGAGGGGGCCGTGAAGCTTTCTTT.